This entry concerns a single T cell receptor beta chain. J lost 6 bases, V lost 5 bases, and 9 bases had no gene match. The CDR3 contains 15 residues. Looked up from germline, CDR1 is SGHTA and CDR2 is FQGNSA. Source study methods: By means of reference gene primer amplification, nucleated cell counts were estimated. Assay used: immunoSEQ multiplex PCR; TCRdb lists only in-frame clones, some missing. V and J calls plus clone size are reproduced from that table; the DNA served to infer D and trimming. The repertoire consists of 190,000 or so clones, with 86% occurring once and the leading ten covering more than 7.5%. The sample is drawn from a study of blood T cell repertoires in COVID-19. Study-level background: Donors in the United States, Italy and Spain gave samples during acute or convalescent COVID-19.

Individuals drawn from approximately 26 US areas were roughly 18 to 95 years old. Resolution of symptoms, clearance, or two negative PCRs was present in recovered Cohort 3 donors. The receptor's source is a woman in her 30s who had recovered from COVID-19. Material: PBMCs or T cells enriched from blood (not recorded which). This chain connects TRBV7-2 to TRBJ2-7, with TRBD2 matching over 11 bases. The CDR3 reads CASSPAGTSGVEQYF. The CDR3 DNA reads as TGTGCCAGCAGCCCCGCCGGGACTAGCGGCGTCGAGCAGTACTTC.